The clone carrying this TCR beta chain was observed a handful of times. The junction differs from germline at one of its ends, possibly a read error. The germline CDR1 and CDR2 sequences are MNHEY and SVGEGT. The CDR3 totals 19 residues. The entry originates in a study of T-cell reconstitution after alpha-beta-depleted transplantation in children. Unique molecular identifiers tagged the TCRbeta library. TCRdb fed the PCR reads into MiXCR, producing one record per CDR3 protein. This table holds 260,000 or so distinct CDR3 sequences, more than 10% found once. This sequence was found in a human donor who donated a stem cell graft to a child with acute lymphoblastic leukemia. This specimen was PBMCs from the stem cell graft donor, taken from the stem cell graft. The chain couples TRBV6-2 or TRBV6-3 to TRBJ2-4; 15 bases match TRBD2. The CDR3 sequence: CASSPRTSGRAGSKNSQYF. CDR3 in DNA: TGTGCCAGCAGTCCTAGGACTAGCGGGAGGGCCGGGTCCAAAAACAGTCAGTACTTC.